The T cell receptor beta chain described here comes from a study of PD-1 blockade in classical Hodgkin lymphoma. The data were produced by immunoSEQ multiplex PCR, yet TCRdb's version contains in-frame clones alone and is incomplete. The sample lists more than 90,000 clones; about 89% were seen once. Germline-derived CDR1 and CDR2 are MGHRA and YSYEKL. CDR3 size: 16 residues. The trim removed 0 bases at V and 2 bases at J, leaving 5 bases unmatched. Brentuximab vedotin exposure varied, and every patient relapsed after autologous stem cell transplantation. Study findings and constraints: Baseline TCR diversity was reportedly lower in newly diagnosed patients than in healthy donors. It was reported as lower still in relapsed/refractory patients. Any patient who commenced nivolumab under 1 year after ASCT was excluded. At C4D1, TCR diversity had climbed significantly for CD4+ cells, though not for CD8+ cells.

Notes on this clone: Its antigen is unknown.

Specimen: peripheral blood mononuclear cells (PBMCs), collected before the second cycle of nivolumab. The chain employs TRBV4-1 and TRBJ2-3; 7 nucleotides align to TRBD2. The clonotype comes from a human donor with classical Hodgkin lymphoma. For the CDR3, the DNA is TGCGCCAGCAGCCAAGATTTGGGGACTACCACAGATACGCAGTATTTT. It is translated as CASSQDLGTTTDTQYF.